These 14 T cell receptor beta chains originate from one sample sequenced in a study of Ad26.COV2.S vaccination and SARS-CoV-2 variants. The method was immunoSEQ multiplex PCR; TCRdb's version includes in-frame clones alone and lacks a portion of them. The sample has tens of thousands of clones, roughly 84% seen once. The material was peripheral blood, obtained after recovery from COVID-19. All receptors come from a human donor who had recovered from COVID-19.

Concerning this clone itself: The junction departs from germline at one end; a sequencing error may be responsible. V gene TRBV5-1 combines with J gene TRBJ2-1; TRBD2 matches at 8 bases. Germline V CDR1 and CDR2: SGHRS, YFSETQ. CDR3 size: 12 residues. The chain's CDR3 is CASSLPGLGILF. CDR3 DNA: TGCGCCAGCAGCCTGCCGGGACTAGGTATTCTCTTC.

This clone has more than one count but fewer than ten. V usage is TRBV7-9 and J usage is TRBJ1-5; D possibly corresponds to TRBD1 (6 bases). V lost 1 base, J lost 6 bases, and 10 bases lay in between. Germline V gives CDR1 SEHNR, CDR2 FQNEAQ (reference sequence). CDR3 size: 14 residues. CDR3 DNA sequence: TGTGCCAGCAGCTTAGTGGGGGGCAGTCAGCCCCAGCATTTT. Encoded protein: CASSLVGGSQPQHF.

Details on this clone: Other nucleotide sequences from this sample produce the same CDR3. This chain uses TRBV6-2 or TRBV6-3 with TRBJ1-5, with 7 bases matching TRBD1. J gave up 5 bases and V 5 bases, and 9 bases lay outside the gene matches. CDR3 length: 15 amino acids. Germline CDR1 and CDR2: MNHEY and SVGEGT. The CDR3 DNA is TGTGCCAGCAGTAAACAGGGGACCAGCGATCAGCCCCAGCATTTT. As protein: CASSKQGTSDQPQHF.

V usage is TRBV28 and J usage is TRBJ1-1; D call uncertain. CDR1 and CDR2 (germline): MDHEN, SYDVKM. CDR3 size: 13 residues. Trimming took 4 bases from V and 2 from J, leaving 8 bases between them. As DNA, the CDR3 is TGTGCCAGCAGTTCCGGCAGAAACACTGAAGCTTTCTTT. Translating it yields CASSSGRNTEAFF.

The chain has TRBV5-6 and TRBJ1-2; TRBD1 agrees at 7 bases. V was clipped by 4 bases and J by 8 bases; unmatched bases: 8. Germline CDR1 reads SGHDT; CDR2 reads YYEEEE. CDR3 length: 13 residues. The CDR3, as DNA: TGTGCCAGCAGCCCAACAGGGGAACGGGGCTACACCTTC. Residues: CASSPTGERGYTF.

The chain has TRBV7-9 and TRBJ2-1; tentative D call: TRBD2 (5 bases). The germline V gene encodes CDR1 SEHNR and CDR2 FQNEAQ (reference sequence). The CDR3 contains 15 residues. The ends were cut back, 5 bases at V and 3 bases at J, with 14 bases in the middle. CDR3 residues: CASSPARRVYNEQFF. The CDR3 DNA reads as TGTGCCAGCAGCCCGGCCAGGCGGGTCTACAATGAGCAGTTCTTC. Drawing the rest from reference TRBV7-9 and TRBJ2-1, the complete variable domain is DTGVSQNPRHKITKRGQNVTFRCDPISEHNRLYWYRQTLGQGPEFLTYFQNEAQLEKSRLLSDRFSAERPKGSFSTLEIQRTEQGDSAMYLCASSPARRVYNEQFFGPGTRLTVL.

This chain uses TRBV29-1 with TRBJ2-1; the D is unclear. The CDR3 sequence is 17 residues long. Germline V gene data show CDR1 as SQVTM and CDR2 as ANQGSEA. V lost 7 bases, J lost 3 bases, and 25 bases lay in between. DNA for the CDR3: TGCAGCGCCGAACAATCACTCTTGACAAGCGACTACAATGAGCAGTTCTTC. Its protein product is CSAEQSLLTSDYNEQFF.

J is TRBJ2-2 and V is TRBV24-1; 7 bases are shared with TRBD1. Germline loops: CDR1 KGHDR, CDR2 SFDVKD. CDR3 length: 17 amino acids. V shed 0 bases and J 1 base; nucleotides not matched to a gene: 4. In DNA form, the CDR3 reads TGTGCCACCAGTGATTTGGAAACAGGGGTGAACACCGGGGAGCTGTTTTTT. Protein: CATSDLETGVNTGELFF.

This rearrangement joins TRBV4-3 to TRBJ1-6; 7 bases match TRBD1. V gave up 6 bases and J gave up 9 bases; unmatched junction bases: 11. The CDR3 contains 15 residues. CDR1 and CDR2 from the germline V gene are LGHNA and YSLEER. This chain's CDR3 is CASRHGTAGFSPLHF. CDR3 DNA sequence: TGCGCCAGCAGACATGGGACAGCGGGTTTTTCACCCCTCCACTTT.

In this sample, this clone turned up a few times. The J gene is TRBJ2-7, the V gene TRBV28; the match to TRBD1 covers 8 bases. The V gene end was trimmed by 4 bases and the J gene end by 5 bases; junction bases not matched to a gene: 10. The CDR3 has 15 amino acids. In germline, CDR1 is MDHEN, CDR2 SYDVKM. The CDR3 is CASSSGQGLVHEQYF. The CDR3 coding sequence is TGTGCCAGCAGTTCCGGACAGGGTCTCGTTCACGAGCAGTACTTC.

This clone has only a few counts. The DNA for the CDR3 is TGTGCCAGCAGAGATAGGAGTATCTCCTACGAGCAGTACTTC. This gives the protein CASRDRSISYEQYF. V is TRBV6-5 and J is TRBJ2-7; D gene uncertain. This CDR3 is built from 14 residues. The ends were cut back, 6 bases at V and 0 bases at J, with 12 bases in the middle. Germline CDR1 and CDR2: MNHEY and SVGAGI.

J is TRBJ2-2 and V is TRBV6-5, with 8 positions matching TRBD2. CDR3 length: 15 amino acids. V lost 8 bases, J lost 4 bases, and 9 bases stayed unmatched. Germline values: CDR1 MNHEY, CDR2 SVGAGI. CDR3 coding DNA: TGTGCCAGCCGAGAGGCGGGAGGTAGCACCGGGGAGCTGTTTTTT. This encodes CASREAGGSTGELFF.

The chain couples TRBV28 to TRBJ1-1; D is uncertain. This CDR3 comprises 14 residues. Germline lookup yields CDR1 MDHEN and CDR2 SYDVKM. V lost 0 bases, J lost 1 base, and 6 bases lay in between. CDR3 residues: CASSLWSGNTEAFF. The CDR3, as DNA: TGTGCCAGCAGTTTATGGTCGGGGAACACTGAAGCTTTCTTT.

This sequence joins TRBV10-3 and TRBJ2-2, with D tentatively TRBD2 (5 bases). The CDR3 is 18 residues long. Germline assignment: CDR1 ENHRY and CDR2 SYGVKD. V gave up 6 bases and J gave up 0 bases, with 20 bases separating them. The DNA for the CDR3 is TGTGCCATCAGGGACTCCCAAAGCTGTCAAGCGAACACCGGGGAGCTGTTTTTT. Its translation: CAIRDSQSCQANTGELFF.